This T cell receptor beta chain was obtained from a study of T cells in Graves' hyperthyroidism and ophthalmopathy. The source material, RNA transcripts, was used to amplify TCR beta CDR3 regions. HTBI primers were the set used in a first-round RT-PCR of the TCR CDR3. TCRdb re-derived calls from the multiplex PCR reads in MiXCR, one entry per CDR3 protein. The table has around 600,000 distinct CDR3 sequences, about 14% seen once. The CDR3 extends over 18 amino acids. Germline lookup yields CDR1 LGHDT and CDR2 YNNKEL (reference sequence). With V trimmed by 5 bases and J by 3 bases, 10 bases remained unmatched. Together with thyroid ultrasound, orbital computed tomography, serum thyroxine and TRAb, clinical symptoms were used for diagnoses.

This receptor was obtained from a woman between 50 and 59 years old with Graves' ophthalmopathy. The V gene is TRBV3-1, the J gene TRBJ2-3; 14 nucleotides match TRBD2. Sample: blood. The CDR3 is CASSSGLAGGWRTDTQYF. CDR3 DNA sequence: TGTGCCAGCAGCTCCGGACTAGCGGGAGGATGGAGGACAGATACGCAGTATTTT.